This T cell receptor beta chain was recorded in a study of B cell selection in AIRE deficiency (dated by TCRdb to about 2019). In the study overall: TCRbeta repertoires of sorted blood CD4+ conventional T cells and regulatory T cells were compared between AIRE-deficient patients and healthy controls. The TCR-sequenced cohort comprised about five AIRE-deficient APECED patients and about five healthy control donors.

The immunoSEQ platform was used for TCRbeta chain sequencing. The study's own analysis went as follows. When conventional T cell repertoires were pooled, patients gave about 11x10^4 distinct in-frame TCRbeta sequences, while healthy donors gave 130,000 to 150,000. Treg TCRbeta sequences found in two or more individuals were classed as public, and these public Treg TCRbeta sequences were then looked for in Tconv repertoires. Differences between groups were assessed using Mann-Whitney U tests with Bonferroni-Dunn correction in GraphPad Prism 7.03. The clones in this table, taken by TCRdb from immuneACCESS, are in-frame only. Not every clone is retained; where verified, under half of the shortfall comes from an unresolved V gene, and the cause of the rest is unknown. V and J calls and clone size come straight from that table; D and trimming were deduced from the DNA. Present in this sample are about 24,000 clones, 95% to 96% of which were seen just once. 0.17% of the sample is held by the ten biggest clonotypes.

Concerning this clone itself: The antigen this receptor binds is unknown. Qualities for individual bases were not recorded, and no much larger clone is one base off.

General findings and caveats noted by the study authors: Sequencing covered only TCRbeta chains, and more than 30% of shared healthy-donor Treg sequences were also present in healthy Tconv, possibly due to differing TCRalpha chains. Shared Treg sequences had shorter CDR3s, reflecting a bias toward rearrangements with few non-templated nucleotide insertions. TCRBV gene usage, CDR3 length and TCR diversity in Tconv and Treg cells from AIRE-deficient patients were found to be similar to those in cells from healthy donors. Approximately 29% of the Treg TCRbeta sequences shared among healthy donors were detected in patient Tconv cells, suggesting that Treg-biased clones are diverted into the Tconv compartment. Among around 3,500 shared Treg TCRbeta sequences, roughly 32% were found to be shared only among healthy donors and about 9% only among patients, suggesting that Treg selection is less efficient in the absence of AIRE.

For sorting, conventional CD4 T cells were defined as CD4+CD127+ cells. The healthy donors who provided the control samples were not related to the patients. A FACSAria flow cytometer was used to sort the Tconv and Treg cells intended for TCRbeta sequencing. Sorted cells were collected in 5-ml round-bottom polystyrene tubes, and dry cell pellets were stored frozen at -80 degrees C prior to sequencing. This sequence was found in a human donor in good health. The specimen was CD4+CD127+ conventional T cells sorted from PBMCs.

CDR3 sequence: CASSGPSGSGETQYF. The sequenced DNA is TGTGCCAGCAGTGGACCCTCCGGGTCGGGAGAGACGCAGTATTTT. Recombination joined TRBV6-6 with TRBJ2-3; TRBD2 is a possible D gene, resting on 6 matching bases. Taken from cysteine to phenylalanine, the CDR3 has 15 residues. Only the CDR3 portion is preserved as DNA: 45 bases, with reading frame beginning at the first base. The V end loses 5 bases and the J end loses 9 bases, and a stretch of 21 bases separates them. CDR1 and CDR2 are drawn from the germline V gene (reference sequence): MNHNY, SVGAGI.